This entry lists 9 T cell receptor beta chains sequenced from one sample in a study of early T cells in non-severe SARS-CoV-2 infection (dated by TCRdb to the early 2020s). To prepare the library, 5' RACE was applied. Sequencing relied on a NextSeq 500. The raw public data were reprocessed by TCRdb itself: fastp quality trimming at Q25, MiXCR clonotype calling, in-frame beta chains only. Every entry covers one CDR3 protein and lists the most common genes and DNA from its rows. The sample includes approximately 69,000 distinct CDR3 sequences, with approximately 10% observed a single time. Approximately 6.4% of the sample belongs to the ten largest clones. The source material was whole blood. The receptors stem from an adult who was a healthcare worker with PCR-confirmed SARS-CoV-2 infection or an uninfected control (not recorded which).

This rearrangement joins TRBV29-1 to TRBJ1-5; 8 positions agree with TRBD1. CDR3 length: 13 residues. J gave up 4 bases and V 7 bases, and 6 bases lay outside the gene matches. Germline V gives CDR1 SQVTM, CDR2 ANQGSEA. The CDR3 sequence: CSAGQGQNQPQHF. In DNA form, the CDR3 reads TGCAGCGCAGGACAGGGCCAGAATCAGCCCCAGCATTTT.

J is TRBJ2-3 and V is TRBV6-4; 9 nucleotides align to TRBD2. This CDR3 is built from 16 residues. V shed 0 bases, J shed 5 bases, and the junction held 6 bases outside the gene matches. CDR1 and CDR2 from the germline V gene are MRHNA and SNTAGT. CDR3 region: CASSDSNSGGLDTQYF. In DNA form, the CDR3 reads TGTGCCAGCAGTGACTCGAATAGCGGGGGTTTAGATACGCAGTATTTT.

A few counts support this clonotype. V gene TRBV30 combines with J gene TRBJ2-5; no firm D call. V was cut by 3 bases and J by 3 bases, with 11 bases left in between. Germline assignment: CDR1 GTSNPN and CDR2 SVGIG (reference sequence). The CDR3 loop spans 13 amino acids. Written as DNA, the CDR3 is TGTGCCTGGAGCAAGGCCAGAAAAGAGACCCAGTACTTC. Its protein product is CAWSKARKETQYF. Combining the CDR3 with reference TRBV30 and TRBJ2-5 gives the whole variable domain SQTIHQWPATLVQPVGSPLSLECTVEGTSNPNLYWYRQAAGRGLQLLFYSVGIGQISSEVPQNLSASRPQDRQFILSSKKLLLSDSGFYLCAWSKARKETQYFGPGTRLLVL.

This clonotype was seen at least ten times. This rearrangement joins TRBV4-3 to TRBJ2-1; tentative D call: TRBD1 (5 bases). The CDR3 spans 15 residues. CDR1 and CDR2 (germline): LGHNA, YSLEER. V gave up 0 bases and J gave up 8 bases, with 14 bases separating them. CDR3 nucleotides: TGCGCCAGCAGCCAAGATTATACAGGCAGCGATGAGCAGTTCTTC. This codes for CASSQDYTGSDEQFF.

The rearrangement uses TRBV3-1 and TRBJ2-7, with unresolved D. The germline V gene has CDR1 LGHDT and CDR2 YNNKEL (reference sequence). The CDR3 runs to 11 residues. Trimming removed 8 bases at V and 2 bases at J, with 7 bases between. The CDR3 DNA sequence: TGTGCCAGCGGTCGTACCTACGAGCAGTACTTC. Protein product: CASGRTYEQYF.

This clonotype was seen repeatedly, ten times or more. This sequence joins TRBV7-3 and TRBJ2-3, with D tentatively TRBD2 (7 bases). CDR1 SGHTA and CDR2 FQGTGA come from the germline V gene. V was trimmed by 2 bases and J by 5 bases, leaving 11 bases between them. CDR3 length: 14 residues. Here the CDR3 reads CASSLAGAVDTQYF. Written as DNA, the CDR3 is TGTGCCAGCAGCTTAGCGGGGGCTGTAGATACGCAGTATTTT.

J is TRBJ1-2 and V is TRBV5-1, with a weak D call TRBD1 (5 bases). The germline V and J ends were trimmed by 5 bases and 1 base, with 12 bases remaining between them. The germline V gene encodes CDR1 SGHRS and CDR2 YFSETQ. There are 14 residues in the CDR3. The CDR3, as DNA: TGCGCCAGCAGTCGAGGGGAAATTAACTATGGCTACACCTTC. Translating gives CASSRGEINYGYTF.

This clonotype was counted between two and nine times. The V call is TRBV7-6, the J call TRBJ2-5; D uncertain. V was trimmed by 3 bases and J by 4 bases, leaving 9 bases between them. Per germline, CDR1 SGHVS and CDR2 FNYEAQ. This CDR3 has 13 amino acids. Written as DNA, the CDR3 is TGTGCCAGCAGCTTTGGGCACGGAGAGACCCAGTACTTC. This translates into CASSFGHGETQYF. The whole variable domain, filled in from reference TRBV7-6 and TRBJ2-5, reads GAGVSQSPRYKVTKRGQDVALRCDPISGHVSLYWYRQALGQGPEFLTYFNYEAQQDKSGLPNDRFSAERPEGSISTLTIQRTEQRDSAMYRCASSFGHGETQYFGPGTRLLVL.

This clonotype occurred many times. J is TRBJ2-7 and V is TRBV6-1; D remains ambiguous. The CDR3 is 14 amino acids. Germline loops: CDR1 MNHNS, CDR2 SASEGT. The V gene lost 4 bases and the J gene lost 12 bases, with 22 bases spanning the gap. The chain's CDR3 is CASSVDPTVRLWYF. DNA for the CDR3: TGTGCCAGCAGTGTTGACCCGACGGTACGATTGTGGTACTTC.